This passage covers 21 T cell receptor beta chains from one sample sequenced in a study of CD4+ T cells in melanoma. This table comes from immunoSEQ multiplex PCR, and its TCRdb copy is limited to in-frame clones, with some not included. The sample records 15,000 to 20,000 clones, over 70% being singletons. The source material was cells from a culture (not recorded whether cultured in vitro). The receptors here all came from a human donor with melanoma.

In this sample, this clone is medium-sized. The chain recombines TRBV2 with TRBJ1-1, with 8 bases matching TRBD1. Germline CDR1 and CDR2: SNHLY and FYNNEI. Trimming cost V 5 bases and J 0 bases; bases outside gene matches: 8. The CDR3 loop spans 16 amino acids. CDR3 coding DNA: TGTGCCAGCAGTCCAATAAGGGACAGGATGAACACTGAAGCTTTCTTT. It yields the protein CASSPIRDRMNTEAFF.

V usage is TRBV7-2 and J usage is TRBJ2-4, with D perhaps matching TRBD2 (5 bases). CDR1 is SGHTA, CDR2 FQGNSA, per germline. The CDR3 totals 15 residues. V dropped 5 bases and J dropped 0 bases, with 11 bases sitting between them. CDR3 DNA: TGTGCCAGCAGCCCTCGGAGGTTAGCCAAAAACATTCAGTACTTC. Its protein is CASSPRRLAKNIQYF.

A few counts support this clone. J is TRBJ1-3 and V is TRBV10-3; D remains ambiguous. CDR3 length: 11 amino acids. Germline CDR1 reads ENHRY; CDR2 reads SYGVKD. Trimming took off 5 bases at V and 4 bases at J, with 3 bases between the two ends. The CDR3 region is CAISPGNTIYF. The CDR3 region has the DNA TGTGCCATCAGTCCAGGAAACACCATATATTTT.

The V call is TRBV6-5, the J call TRBJ1-4, with 9 positions matching TRBD1. Unmatched junction bases numbered 9, after V lost 5 bases and J lost 8 bases. Germline V gene lookup returns CDR1 MNHEY and CDR2 SVGAGI. The CDR3 covers 15 residues. CDR3 sequence reads: CASSRGTGKVEKLFF. For the CDR3, the DNA is TGTGCCAGCAGTCGGGGGACAGGGAAGGTCGAAAAACTGTTTTTT.

J is TRBJ1-1 and V is TRBV7-2, with TRBD1 matching 7 bases. Germline V lookup: CDR1 SGHTA, CDR2 FQGNSA. The CDR3 has 12 residues. Unmatched junction bases numbered 4, after V lost 5 bases and J lost 7 bases. The CDR3 region has the DNA TGTGCCAGCAGCCTACAGGGGCTTGAAGCTTTCTTT. Its protein is CASSLQGLEAFF.

J is TRBJ1-5 and V is TRBV19; D not certain. This CDR3 comprises 17 residues. Between the trimmed V and J ends, which lost 3 bases and 0 bases, there was a span of 15 bases. CDR1 LNHDA and CDR2 SQIVND come from the germline V gene (reference sequence). CDR3 protein: CASSIFGSLNSNQPQHF. CDR3 nucleotides: TGTGCCAGTAGTATTTTTGGCAGCCTTAATAGCAATCAGCCCCAGCATTTT.

The count of this clone is one. The chain is built from TRBV19 and TRBJ2-2; 10 nucleotides agree with TRBD2. CDR3 length: 17 amino acids. With V trimmed by 5 bases and J by 7 bases, 13 bases remained unmatched. In germline, CDR1 is LNHDA, CDR2 SQIVND (reference sequence). In nucleotides, the CDR3 is TGTGCCAGTAGTTTAATAGCGGGGGGCCCTGACCTCGGGGAGCTGTTTTTT. Translation: CASSLIAGGPDLGELFF.

The gene calls are TRBV7-9 and TRBJ2-2; possibly TRBD2 for D (7 bases). This CDR3 has 16 residues. The V and J ends lost 6 bases and 6 bases respectively, with 20 bases between them. Germline V gives CDR1 SEHNR, CDR2 FQNEAQ (reference sequence). The CDR3 coding sequence is TGTGCCAGCAGTCCCCCCGGTGGGGGGGGCGCCGGGGAGCTGTTTTTT. Translation gives CASSPPGGGGAGELFF.

The genes are TRBV14 and TRBJ2-7, with D possibly matching TRBD1 (5 bases). The V gene's germline CDR1 is SGHDN and CDR2 FVKESK. This CDR3 has 13 amino acids. Trimming removed 5 bases from V and 2 bases from J, with 10 bases in between. The DNA of the CDR3 is TGTGCCAGCAGCGAGGTCAGGGCCTACGAGCAGTACTTC. Its protein product is CASSEVRAYEQYF.

The V and J genes are TRBV7-9 and TRBJ1-2; the D is unclear. This CDR3 comprises 12 residues. Germline CDR1 reads SEHNR; CDR2 reads FQNEAQ (reference sequence). Trimming removed 11 bases at V and 4 bases at J, with 14 bases between. Here the CDR3 DNA reads TGTGCCTTACCGGTGCGACCCTATGGCTACACCTTC. This translates into CALPVRPYGYTF.

The chain has TRBV30 and TRBJ2-5; D is unclear. Trimming took off 0 bases at V and 6 bases at J, with 11 bases between the two ends. CDR3 size: 13 residues. CDR1 and CDR2 (germline): GTSNPN, SVGIG (reference sequence). CDR3 sequence reads: CAWSVWQAKTQYF. The CDR3, as DNA: TGTGCCTGGAGTGTTTGGCAGGCCAAGACCCAGTACTTC.

The chain carries TRBV5-1 and TRBJ1-1; unclear D gene. This CDR3 comprises 14 residues. The V end lost 0 bases, the J end lost 1 base, and 7 bases lay between the germline ends. CDR1 is SGHRS, CDR2 YFSETQ, per germline. The CDR3 protein is CASSLGQRNTEAFF. The DNA of the CDR3 is TGCGCCAGCAGCTTGGGACAACGGAACACTGAAGCTTTCTTT.

This rearrangement joins TRBV5-6 to TRBJ2-7; D is ambiguous. Trimming shortened V by 4 bases and J by 4 bases, and 9 bases separated the two germline ends. Germline CDR1 reads SGHDT; CDR2 reads YYEEEE. This CDR3 has 12 residues. The CDR3: CASSRESYEQYF. CDR3 nucleotides: TGTGCCAGCAGCCGAGAATCGTACGAGCAGTACTTC.

The V call is TRBV4-1, the J call TRBJ2-1, with D perhaps given as TRBD1 or TRBD2 (5 bases each). The CDR3 sequence is 16 residues long. Germline assignment: CDR1 MGHRA and CDR2 YSYEKL. Trimming stripped 2 bases from V and 8 bases from J, with 19 bases between. CDR3 residues: CASSQTPGTRLHEQFF. The CDR3 bases are TGCGCCAGCAGCCAAACCCCAGGGACCAGGTTGCATGAGCAGTTCTTC.

This clone appeared once. The chain recombines TRBV6-1 with TRBJ1-2; D not resolved. This CDR3 is built from 12 residues. Germline V CDR1 and CDR2: MNHNS, SASEGT. V was clipped by 7 bases and J by 4 bases, with 10 bases between them. CDR3 sequence: CASTEGFYGYTF. CDR3 coding DNA: TGTGCCAGCACCGAGGGATTCTATGGCTACACCTTC.

V gene TRBV19 combines with J gene TRBJ1-2; 8 nucleotides align to TRBD1. After removal of 6 bases from V and 4 bases from J, the junction contained 7 bases not matched to a gene. The CDR3 consists of 14 residues. The germline gives CDR1 LNHDA, CDR2 SQIVND (reference sequence). The CDR3 DNA follows: TGTGCCAGTAGCGACAGGGGACGAGGCTATGGCTACACCTTC. It specifies CASSDRGRGYGYTF.

The V gene is TRBV6-5, the J gene TRBJ2-3, with 11 bases lining up with TRBD1. CDR1 MNHEY and CDR2 SVGAGI come from the germline V gene. Trimming removed 6 bases from V and 5 bases from J; junction bases left unmatched: 7. The CDR3 has 15 residues. The CDR3 loop reads CASSPDRGRGDTQYF. DNA for the CDR3: TGTGCCAGCAGCCCGGACAGGGGGCGAGGAGATACGCAGTATTTT.

The rearrangement joins TRBV5-1 to TRBJ1-1; D gene unclear. Germline CDR1 SGHRS, CDR2 YFSETQ. This CDR3 is built from 15 residues. V lost 0 bases and J 0 bases, leaving 9 bases between the germline ends. This CDR3 reads CASSLARTVNTEAFF. CDR3 DNA: TGCGCCAGCAGCTTGGCGCGTACGGTGAACACTGAAGCTTTCTTT.

The chain carries TRBV6-6 and TRBJ1-2, with 8 bases fitting TRBD1. J was trimmed by 4 bases and V by 6 bases; bases with no gene match: 10. This CDR3 has 15 residues. Germline values: CDR1 MNHNY, CDR2 SVGAGI (reference sequence). CDR3 nucleotide sequence: TGTGCCAGCAGAGAGACCGGGACAGGCGTCTATGGCTACACCTTC. It yields the protein CASRETGTGVYGYTF.

This clone occurred a few times. The CDR3 spells CASSTRQGMRDYGYTF. The CDR3 DNA sequence: TGTGCCAGTAGTACCCGACAGGGTATGAGGGACTATGGCTACACCTTC. The chain is built from TRBV19 and TRBJ1-2, with 7 bases fitting TRBD1. The CDR3 sequence is 16 residues long. Germline lookup yields CDR1 LNHDA and CDR2 SQIVND (reference sequence). The V gene end was trimmed by 4 bases and the J gene end by 3 bases; junction bases not matched to a gene: 11.

The rearrangement uses TRBV9 and TRBJ1-6, with TRBD1 as a possible D gene (6 bases). The CDR3 spans 16 residues. The ends were cut back, 4 bases at V and 5 bases at J, with 16 bases in the middle. The germline CDR1 and CDR2 sequences are SGDLS and YYNGEE. The CDR3 spells CASSPRGRGDNSPLHF. CDR3 in DNA: TGTGCCAGCAGCCCCCGGGGGAGGGGGGATAATTCACCCCTCCACTTT.